This T cell receptor beta chain was recorded in a study of radiation and T cells in renal cell carcinoma. Study-level information: Nephrectomy followed 15 Gy stereotactic body radiation by 4 weeks.

Concerning this clone: What it binds is not known.

Regarding time point: baseline pretreatment blood. Stated treatment: 15 Gy SBRT to primary tumor, nephrectomy 4 weeks later. Clear cell pathology was present in this patient's renal cell carcinoma. TCRdb's table, derived via immunoSEQ multiplex PCR, lists solely in-frame clones and lacks some. This table has roughly 53,000 clones, roughly four fifths appearing once. CDR3 length: 12 residues. Per germline, CDR1 SGHTA and CDR2 FQGNSA. V dropped 5 bases and J dropped 8 bases, with 13 bases sitting between them. Overall study findings and caveats: In blood, top tumor clones expanded by 2 weeks, shrinking by 4. Baseline intratumoral clonotype presence is unknown without pretreatment biopsies.

This sample comprised blood, obtained from a patient whose treatment included radiotherapy and nephrectomy. The chain uses TRBV7-2 and TRBJ2-7; possibly TRBD2 for D (5 bases). The clonotype comes from a woman in her sixties or seventies with renal cell carcinoma. CDR3 in DNA: TGTGCCAGCAGCCCAGACTCGGGGAAGCAGTACTTC. It encodes CASSPDSGKQYF.